Here is one T cell receptor beta chain with its context. Antigen: not known. This record belongs to a study of beta chain features in type 1 diabetes. Broader study findings: TCRB CDR3s from Type 1 diabetes patients were moderately but significantly shorter in all four CD4+ subsets.

This CDR3 contains 16 residues. The V end lost 1 base, the J end lost 7 bases, and 17 bases lay between the germline ends. The germline V gene has CDR1 SGHTA and CDR2 FQGNSA. The entirety of the isolated RNA underwent reverse transcription, so expressed TCRB transcripts were sequenced. Generated by immunoSEQ multiplex PCR, the TCRdb table keeps only in-frame clones and is missing some. This table has over 600,000 clones, around 12% appearing once. The genes are TRBV7-2 and TRBJ2-4; D gene uncertain. This TCR was sampled from a man under 40 with type 1 diabetes. The specimen sequenced was naive CD4+ T cells from blood. CDR3 in DNA: TGTGCCAGCAGCTTAGTCGTTCGCCACAACGGGAACATTCAGTACTTC. Protein sequence: CASSLVVRHNGNIQYF.